The entry below describes one TCR beta chain. Its antigen is undetermined. This sample stems from a study of vaccination effects on CD4 cells after COVID-19. The overall study: As their vaccination, participants received two doses of either BNT162b2 or mRNA-1273. Study-wide findings and caveats: Marked clonal contraction was seen late after vaccination (in both infection- and vaccine-induced clones).

V gave up 9 bases and J gave up 7 bases, with 19 bases separating them. CDR1 and CDR2 from the germline V gene are LNHDA and SQIVND (reference sequence). This CDR3 has 15 amino acids. This table comes from immunoSEQ multiplex PCR, and its TCRdb copy is limited to in-frame clones, with some not included. The sample carries about 63,000 clones, about 79% recorded once. ViraFEST used viral peptide pools to expand antigen-specific CD4+ T cells before sequencing. CD4+ T cell isolation took place after 10 days of culture. Recipients of the vaccine had no prior SARS-CoV-2 infection and negative nucleocapsid antibodies. After under 2.5 million PBMC were placed in each well, they were cultured with approximately 10 IU/ml IL-2 and approximately 9.6 ug/ml peptides.

This clonotype originated in a human donor who received a COVID-19 vaccine. The sample was CD4+ T cells from PBMCs cultured with HCoV-OC43 spike peptides, taken before COVID-19 vaccination. The subset here: HCoV-OC43 spike overlapping peptide pool stimulation. The chain carries TRBV19 and TRBJ1-6; D not resolved. The CDR3 loop is CASKRGGEGNSPLHF. CDR3 nucleotide sequence: TGTGCCAGCAAACGCGGCGGTGAGGGAAATTCACCCCTCCACTTT. Variable domain in full (rest from reference TRBV19 and TRBJ1-6): DGGITQSPKYLFRKEGQNVTLSCEQNLNHDAMYWYRQDPGQGLRLIYYSQIVNDFQKGDIAEGYSVSREKKESFPLTVTSAQKNPTAFYLCASKRGGEGNSPLHFGNGTRLTVT.